This T cell receptor (beta chain) was observed in a study of cytomegalovirus exposure and HLA in healthy donors (dated by TCRdb to the late 2010s). Looking at the study overall: A later analysis indicated that the roughly 120 validation repertoires were generated on the platform also employed for the 670 or so repertoires of the first cohort. The study was designed to test whether signatures of past pathogen exposure could be identified by cataloging public T cell receptors. In addition to the first cohort of 666 subjects, a separate validation cohort of about 120 different subjects was used. To predict cytomegalovirus infection status, the study brought together high-throughput TCR immunosequencing, statistical association of individual TCRs with disease status, and machine learning. What the research found in general, with its limitations: Cytomegalovirus status was reported to be diagnosed by the classifier with high specificity and sensitivity in both the original and validation cohorts. In vitro tests confirmed that a few of the cytomegalovirus-associated TCR beta chains recognize cytomegalovirus antigens. Of the cluster scores, approximately 94% were above 0 in a later analysis, which found that TCRs clustered in the first cohort also tended to co-occur in the 120 or so validation repertoires. The validation cohort had no HLA typing available for a later analysis, so co-occurrence within that cohort was assessed over all 130 or so repertoires. The authors suggested that the approach could potentially be generalized to other disease states and immunological phenotypes. Across donors, most TCR sequences were observed very rarely, whereas some public TCRs were present in many individuals. The study gave a list of roughly 150 TCR beta chains associated with cytomegalovirus.

Receptor amplification or capture employed the immunoSEQ multiplex PCR assay. In the paper's pipeline: A statistical classification framework was built to diagnose cytomegalovirus status from the catalog of TCR beta chain sequences. Here the immuneACCESS table is served through TCRdb, limited to in-frame sequences with V and J called. Missing clones are a known gap in these copies; in checked studies unresolved V genes cover under half, and the rest lacks a known reason. The V and J calls and clone size are taken from that table; D and trimming were inferred from the DNA. The sample table shows about 180,000 clones, and roughly 85% are seen once. The top ten hold 16% of the sample. The donors were included in the validation cohort of over a hundred subjects, a group kept apart from the roughly 610-subject first cohort. CDR1 and CDR2 were assigned from the germline V gene (reference sequence) as GTSNPN and SVGIG. Trimming takes 4 bases off V and 0 bases off J; junction bases not matched to a gene: 4. The CDR3 numbers 14 residues from cysteine through phenylalanine. CDR3 DNA only is kept here, 42 bases in frame from base 1.

Note on this clone: Its antigen specificity is not known. Base-call qualities are not available, and no considerably larger clone is one nucleotide away.

The sequence came from a man aged 18 to 30 in good health and CMV-seropositive. The specimen sequenced was PBMCs. Recombination connected TRBV30 to TRBJ2-3; 7 middle bases align to TRBD2. The DNA sequence is as follows: TGTGCCTGGACTAGCGGCATTAGCACAGATACGCAGTATTTT. The translation is CAWTSGISTDTQYF.